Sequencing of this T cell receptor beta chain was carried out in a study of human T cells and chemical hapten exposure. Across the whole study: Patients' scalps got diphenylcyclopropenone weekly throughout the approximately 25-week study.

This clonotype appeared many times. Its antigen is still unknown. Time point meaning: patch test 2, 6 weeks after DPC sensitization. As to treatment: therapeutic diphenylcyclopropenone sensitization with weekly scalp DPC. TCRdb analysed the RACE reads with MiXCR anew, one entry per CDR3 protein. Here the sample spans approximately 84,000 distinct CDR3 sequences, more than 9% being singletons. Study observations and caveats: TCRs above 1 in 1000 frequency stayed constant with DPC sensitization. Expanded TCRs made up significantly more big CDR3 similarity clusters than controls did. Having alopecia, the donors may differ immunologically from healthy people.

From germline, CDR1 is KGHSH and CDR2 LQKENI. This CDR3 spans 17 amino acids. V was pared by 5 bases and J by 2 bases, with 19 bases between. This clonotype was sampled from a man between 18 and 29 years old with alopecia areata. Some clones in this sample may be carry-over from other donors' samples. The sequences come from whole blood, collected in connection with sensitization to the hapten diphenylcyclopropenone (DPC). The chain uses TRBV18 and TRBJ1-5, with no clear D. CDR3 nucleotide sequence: TGTGCCAGCTCAGGTGCGAGGGTAGGAGCCGGCAATCAGCCCCAGCATTTT. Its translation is CASSGARVGAGNQPQHF.